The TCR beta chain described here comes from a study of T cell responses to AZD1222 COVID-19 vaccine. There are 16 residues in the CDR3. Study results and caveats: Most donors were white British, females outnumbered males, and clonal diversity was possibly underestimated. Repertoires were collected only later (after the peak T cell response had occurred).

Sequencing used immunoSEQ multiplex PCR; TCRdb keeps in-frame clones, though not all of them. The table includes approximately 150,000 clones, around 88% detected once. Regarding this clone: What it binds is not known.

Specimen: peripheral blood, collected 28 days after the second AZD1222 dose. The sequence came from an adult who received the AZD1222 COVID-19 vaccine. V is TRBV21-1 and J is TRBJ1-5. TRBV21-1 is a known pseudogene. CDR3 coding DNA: TGTGCCAGCAGCAATATCACTAAGCCAGGGAGGCAGCCCCAGCATTTT. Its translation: CASSNITKPGRQPQHF.